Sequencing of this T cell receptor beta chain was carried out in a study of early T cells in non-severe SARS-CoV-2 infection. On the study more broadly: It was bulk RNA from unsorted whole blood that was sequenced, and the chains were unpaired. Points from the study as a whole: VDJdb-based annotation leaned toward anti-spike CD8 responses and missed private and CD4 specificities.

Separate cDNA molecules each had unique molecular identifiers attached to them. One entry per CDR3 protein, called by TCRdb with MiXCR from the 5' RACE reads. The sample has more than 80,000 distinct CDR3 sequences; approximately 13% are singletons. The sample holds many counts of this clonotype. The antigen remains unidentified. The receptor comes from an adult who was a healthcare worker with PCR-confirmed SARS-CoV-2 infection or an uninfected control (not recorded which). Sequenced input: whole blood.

This CDR3 is CASSQDPRPEKLFF. DNA for the CDR3: TGTGCCAGCAGCCAAGATCCCCGCCCCGAAAAACTGTTTTTT. This chain links TRBV14 with TRBJ1-4; D is uncertain. The CDR3 extends over 14 amino acids. Germline V CDR1 and CDR2: SGHDN, FVKESK. Trimming cost V 0 bases and J 8 bases, with 10 bases left between them.